The 3 T cell receptor beta chains in this list originate from one sample, sequenced in a study of cytomegalovirus exposure and HLA in healthy donors. Primers for the PCR totalled 60 Vbeta and 13 Jbeta. Libraries were prepared by immunoSEQ multiplex PCR; TCRdb keeps only in-frame clonotypes and omits some of them. The sample yields 150,000 to 200,000 clones, roughly 85% seen once. The sequenced sample consisted of PBMCs. These receptors all stem from a man aged 18 to 35 in good health and CMV-seropositive.

The chain uses TRBV29-1 and TRBJ2-7; TRBD1 matches at 7 bases. This CDR3 has 17 amino acids. After removal of 5 bases from V and 1 base from J, the junction contained 17 bases not matched to a gene. The germline gives CDR1 SQVTM, CDR2 ANQGSEA. Here the CDR3 reads CSVQSSGSGGRSYEQYF. The CDR3, as DNA: TGCAGCGTTCAATCTTCAGGTTCAGGGGGTAGGTCCTACGAGCAGTACTTC.

The genes are TRBV10-3 and TRBJ2-5, with unresolved D. Per germline, CDR1 ENHRY and CDR2 SYGVKD. Trimming cost V 8 bases and J 5 bases, with 15 bases left between them. This CDR3 spans 13 amino acids. CDR3: CAIGRVSYETQYF. The CDR3 region has the DNA TGTGCCATCGGTCGGGTTTCTTATGAGACCCAGTACTTC.

This rearrangement joins TRBV10-3 to TRBJ1-5, with 12 bases aligning to TRBD1. With V trimmed by 5 bases and J by 7 bases, 6 bases remained unmatched. The length of the CDR3 is 15 residues. Germline CDR1 is ENHRY and CDR2 is SYGVKD. The CDR3, as DNA: TGTGCCATCAGTCCGGGACAGGGGGCCTTCCAGCCCCAGCATTTT. It translates to CAISPGQGAFQPQHF.